This TCR beta chain emerged from a study of identical twins. CDR1 is LGHDT, CDR2 YNNKEL, per germline (reference sequence). This CDR3 comprises 16 residues. V shed 1 base and J 3 bases; nucleotides not matched to a gene: 5. This clonotype was seen repeatedly, ten times or more. The antigen remains undetermined. TCRdb re-analysed the 5' RACE reads in MiXCR, keeping a single row per CDR3 protein. The table has approximately 600,000 distinct CDR3 sequences, around 7.5% seen once. Findings and caveats of the study: Sequences that were beta out-of-frame showed weaker excess twin sharing. Researchers caution that invariant MAIT and iNKT cells could partly confound zero-insertion analyses. Reduced insertions were recorded for abundant cord blood beta clonotypes, with no such pattern in memory repertoires. Conclusions came from cross-sectional statistical analysis, not from following the same donors.

This sample also belongs to another study, concerning yellow fever vaccine responses in identical twins.

This receptor was obtained from a woman aged 18 to 35 in good health. The specimen was PBMCs. The gene calls are TRBV3-1 and TRBJ2-1; 8 positions match TRBD1. In nucleotides, the CDR3 is TGTGCCAGCAGCCAAGTAGGGGGGACAGGCTACAATGAGCAGTTCTTC. Translation: CASSQVGGTGYNEQFF.